The rows below give T cell receptor beta chains drawn from one sample of a study of CD8+ T cells in alopecia areata. Produced via immunoSEQ multiplex PCR; TCRdb's table is partial and in-frame only. The table includes approximately 100,000 clones, just over 85% detected once. The sample was CD8+ T cells sorted from blood, taken at approximately week 30, from a patient treated with tofacitinib. The receptors originated from a human donor with alopecia areata. Both conserved end residues are part of each CDR3. Each record gives: D gene, clone size, J gene, V gene, CDR3 protein, CDR3 DNA. D genes are given only for firm matches. Clone size, where shown, is once, few, many, or a class for clones that have expanded.

d_call: NA; clone_size: once; j_call: TRBJ2-2; v_call: TRBV2; cdr3_aa: CASSNRVEELFF; cdr3_nt: TGTGCCAGCAGTAACAGGGTGGAAGAGCTGTTTTTT
d_call: NA; clone_size: NA; j_call: TRBJ2-7; v_call: TRBV7-9; cdr3_aa: CASRFGGSYEQYF; cdr3_nt: TGTGCCAGCAGGTTCGGGGGTTCCTACGAGCAGTACTTC
d_call: NA; clone_size: once; j_call: TRBJ2-7; v_call: TRBV6-6; cdr3_aa: CASSGDSKAYEQYF; cdr3_nt: TGTGCCAGCAGTGGAGACTCTAAGGCCTACGAGCAGTACTTC
d_call: NA; clone_size: NA; j_call: TRBJ2-1; v_call: TRBV19; cdr3_aa: CASSKRPVGSYNEQFF; cdr3_nt: TGTGCCAGTAGTAAAAGACCGGTAGGCTCCTACAATGAGCAGTTCTTC
d_call: NA; clone_size: NA; j_call: TRBJ2-7; v_call: TRBV30; cdr3_aa: CAWSIGVEQYF; cdr3_nt: TGTGCCTGGAGTATCGGGGTCGAGCAGTACTTC
d_call: NA; clone_size: few; j_call: TRBJ1-5; v_call: TRBV25-1; cdr3_aa: CASSATWGNQPQHF; cdr3_nt: TGTGCCAGCAGCGCGACCTGGGGCAATCAGCCCCAGCATTTT
d_call: TRBD1; clone_size: once; j_call: TRBJ2-7; v_call: TRBV5-4; cdr3_aa: CASSRDRGLNGPLEQYF; cdr3_nt: TGTGCCAGCAGCAGGGACAGGGGGCTTAACGGACCCCTGGAGCAGTACTTC
d_call: TRBD1; clone_size: NA; j_call: TRBJ2-7; v_call: TRBV29-1; cdr3_aa: CSVEDFGQGSTEQYF; cdr3_nt: TGCAGCGTTGAAGATTTCGGACAGGGATCCACCGAGCAGTACTTC
d_call: NA; clone_size: few; j_call: TRBJ2-6; v_call: TRBV4-1; cdr3_aa: CASSLPGANVLTF; cdr3_nt: TGCGCCAGCAGCCTCCCTGGGGCCAACGTCCTGACTTTC
d_call: TRBD2; clone_size: NA; j_call: TRBJ2-7; v_call: TRBV9; cdr3_aa: CASSLDGTSGTYEQYF; cdr3_nt: TGTGCCAGCAGTCTAGATGGGACTAGCGGCACCTACGAGCAGTACTTC
d_call: NA; clone_size: once; j_call: TRBJ2-1; v_call: TRBV7-8; cdr3_aa: CASSLFSSNEQFF; cdr3_nt: TGTGCCAGCAGCTTATTTTCGTCCAATGAGCAGTTCTTC
d_call: NA; clone_size: few; j_call: TRBJ1-1; v_call: TRBV29-1; cdr3_aa: CSVYGLNTEAFF; cdr3_nt: TGCAGCGTATATGGACTGAACACTGAAGCTTTCTTT
d_call: NA; clone_size: NA; j_call: TRBJ1-2; v_call: TRBV10-2; cdr3_aa: CARMGHYYGYTF; cdr3_nt: TGCGCCAGGATGGGACACTACTATGGCTACACCTTC
d_call: TRBD2; clone_size: NA; j_call: TRBJ2-5; v_call: TRBV12-5; cdr3_aa: CASGLLAGGRETQYF; cdr3_nt: TGTGCTAGTGGCCTTCTAGCGGGAGGGAGGGAGACCCAGTACTTC
d_call: TRBD1; clone_size: NA; j_call: TRBJ2-7; v_call: TRBV27; cdr3_aa: CASSADRDYEQYF; cdr3_nt: TGTGCCAGCAGTGCCGACAGGGACTACGAGCAGTACTTC